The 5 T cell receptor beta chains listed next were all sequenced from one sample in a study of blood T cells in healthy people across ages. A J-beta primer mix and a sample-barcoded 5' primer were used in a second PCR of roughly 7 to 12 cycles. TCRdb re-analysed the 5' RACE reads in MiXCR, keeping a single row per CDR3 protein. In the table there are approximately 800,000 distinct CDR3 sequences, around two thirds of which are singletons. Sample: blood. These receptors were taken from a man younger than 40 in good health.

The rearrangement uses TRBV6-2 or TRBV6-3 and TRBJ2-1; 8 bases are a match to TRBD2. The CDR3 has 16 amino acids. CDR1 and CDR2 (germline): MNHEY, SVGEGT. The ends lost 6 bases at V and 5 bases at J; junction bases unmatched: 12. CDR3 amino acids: CASSKKRGPSNNEQFF. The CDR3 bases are TGTGCCAGCAGCAAGAAGCGGGGGCCGTCGAACAATGAGCAGTTCTTC.

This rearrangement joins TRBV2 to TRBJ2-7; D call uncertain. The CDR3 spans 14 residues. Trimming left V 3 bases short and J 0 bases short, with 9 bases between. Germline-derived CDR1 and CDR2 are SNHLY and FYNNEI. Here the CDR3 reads CASSEAGSSYEQYF. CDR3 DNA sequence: TGTGCCAGCAGTGAGGCAGGCAGCTCCTACGAGCAGTACTTC.

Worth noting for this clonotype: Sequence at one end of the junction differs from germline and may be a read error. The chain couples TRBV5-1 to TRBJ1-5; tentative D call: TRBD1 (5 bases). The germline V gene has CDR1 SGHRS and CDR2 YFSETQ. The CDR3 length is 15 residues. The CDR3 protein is CASSLAGNSNQPQHF. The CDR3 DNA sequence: TGTGCCAGCAGCTTAGCAGGGAATAGCAATCAGCCCCAGCATTTT. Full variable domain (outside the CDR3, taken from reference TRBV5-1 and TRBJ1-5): KAGVTQTPRYLIKTRGQQVTLSCSPISGHRSVSWYQQTPGQGLQFLFEYFSETQRNKGNFPGRFSGRQFSNSRSEMNVSTLELGDSALYLCASSLAGNSNQPQHFGDGTRLSIL.

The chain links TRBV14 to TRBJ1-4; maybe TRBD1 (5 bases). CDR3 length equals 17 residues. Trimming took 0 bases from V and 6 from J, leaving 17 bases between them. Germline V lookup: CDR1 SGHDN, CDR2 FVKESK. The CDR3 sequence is CASSQDDGAPGDEKLFF. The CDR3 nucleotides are TGTGCCAGCAGCCAAGATGATGGGGCACCGGGGGATGAAAAACTGTTTTTT.

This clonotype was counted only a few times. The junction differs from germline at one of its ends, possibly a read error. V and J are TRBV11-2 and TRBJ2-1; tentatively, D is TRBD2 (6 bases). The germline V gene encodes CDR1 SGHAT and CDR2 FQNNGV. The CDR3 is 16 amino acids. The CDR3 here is CASSLDGWEAYNEQFF. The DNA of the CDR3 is TGTGCCAGCAGCCTAGACGGCTGGGAGGCCTACAATGAGCAGTTCTTC.